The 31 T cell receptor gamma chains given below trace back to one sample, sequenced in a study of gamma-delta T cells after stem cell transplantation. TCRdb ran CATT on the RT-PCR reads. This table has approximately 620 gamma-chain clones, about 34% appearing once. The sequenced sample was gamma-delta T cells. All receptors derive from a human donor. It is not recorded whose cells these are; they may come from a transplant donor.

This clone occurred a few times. The CDR3 nucleotides read TGTGCCACCTGGGGGTCGAATTATTATAAGAAACTCTTT. Protein product: CATWGSNYYKKLF. This sequence joins TRGV8 and TRGJ1 or TRGJ2. Because TCRdb records no J gene, it was assigned here through a match of the DNA to germline. The junction had 4 bases not matched to a gene; V was cut back by 5 bases and J by 0 bases. The length of the CDR3 is 13 residues. CDR1 VENAVY and CDR2 YDSYNSRV come from the germline V gene.

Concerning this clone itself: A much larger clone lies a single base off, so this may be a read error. This chain's CDR3 is CALWEASELGKKIKVF. The CDR3, as DNA: TGTGCCTTGTGGGAGGCGTCAGAGTTGGGCAAAAAAATCAAGGTATTT. The gene calls are TRGV9 and TRGJP. No J segment appears in TCRdb, so it was assigned here by matching the sequence to germline. V trimming: 2 bases; J trimming: 6 bases; junction bases outside the gene matches: 4. Germline CDR1 and CDR2: GITISATS and ISYDGTV (reference sequence). The CDR3 totals 16 residues.

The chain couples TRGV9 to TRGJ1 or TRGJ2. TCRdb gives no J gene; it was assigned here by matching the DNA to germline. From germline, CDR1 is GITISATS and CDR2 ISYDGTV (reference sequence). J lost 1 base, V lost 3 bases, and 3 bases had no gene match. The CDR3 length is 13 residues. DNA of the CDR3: TGTGCCTTGTGGGAGCTTAATTATTATAAGAAACTCTTT. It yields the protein CALWELNYYKKLF.

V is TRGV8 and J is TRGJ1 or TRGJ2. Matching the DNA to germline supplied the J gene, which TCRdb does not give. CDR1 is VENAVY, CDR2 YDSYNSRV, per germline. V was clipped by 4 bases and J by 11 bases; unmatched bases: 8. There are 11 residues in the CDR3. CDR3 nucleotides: TGTGCCACCTGGGAGATGAAGGAGAAACTCTTT. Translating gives CATWEMKEKLF.

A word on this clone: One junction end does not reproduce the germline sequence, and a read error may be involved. The CDR3 here is CATWDRGSDGIKTF. As DNA, the CDR3 is TGTGCCACCTGGGATAGGGGTAGTGATGGGATCAAGACGTTT. This rearrangement joins TRGV8 to TRGJP2. As TCRdb names no J gene, one was assigned here on the basis of a DNA match to germline. Germline CDR1 reads VENAVY; CDR2 reads YDSYNSRV. There are 14 residues in the CDR3.

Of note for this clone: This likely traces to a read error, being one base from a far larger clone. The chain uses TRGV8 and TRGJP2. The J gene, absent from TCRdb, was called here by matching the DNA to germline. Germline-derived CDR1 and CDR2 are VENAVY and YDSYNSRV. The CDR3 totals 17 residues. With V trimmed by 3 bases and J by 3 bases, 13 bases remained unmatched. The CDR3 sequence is CATWDDEHGGSDWIKTF. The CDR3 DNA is TGTGCCACCTGGGATGACGAACACGGAGGTAGTGATTGGATCAAGACGTTT.

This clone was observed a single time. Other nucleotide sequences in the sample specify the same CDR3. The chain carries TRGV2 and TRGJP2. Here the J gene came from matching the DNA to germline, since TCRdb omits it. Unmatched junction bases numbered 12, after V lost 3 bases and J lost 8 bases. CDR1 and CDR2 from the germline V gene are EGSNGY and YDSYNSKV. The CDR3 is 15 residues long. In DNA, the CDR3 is TGTGCCACCTGGGACCGTCAGTACGGCGATTGGATCAAGACGTTT. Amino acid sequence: CATWDRQYGDWIKTF.

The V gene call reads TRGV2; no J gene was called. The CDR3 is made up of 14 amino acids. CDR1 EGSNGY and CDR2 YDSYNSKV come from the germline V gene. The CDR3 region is CATWDGPNYYKELF. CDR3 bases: TGTGCCACCTGGGACGGTCCGAATTATTATAAGGAACTCTTT.

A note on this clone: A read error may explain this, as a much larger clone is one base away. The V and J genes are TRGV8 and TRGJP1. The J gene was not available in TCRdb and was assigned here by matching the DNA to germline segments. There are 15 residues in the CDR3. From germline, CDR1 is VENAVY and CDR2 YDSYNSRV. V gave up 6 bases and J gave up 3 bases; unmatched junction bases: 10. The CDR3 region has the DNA TGTGCCACCTGGCGGTTTGGTGCCACTGGTTGGTTCAAGATATTT. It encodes CATWRFGATGWFKIF.

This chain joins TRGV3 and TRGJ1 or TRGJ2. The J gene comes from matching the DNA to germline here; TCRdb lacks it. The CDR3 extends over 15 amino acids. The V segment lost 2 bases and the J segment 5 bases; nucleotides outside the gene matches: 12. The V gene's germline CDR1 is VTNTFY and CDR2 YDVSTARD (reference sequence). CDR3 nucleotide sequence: TGTGCCACCTGGGACAAGCCCCCTTTTCATTATAAGAAACTCTTT. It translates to CATWDKPPFHYKKLF.

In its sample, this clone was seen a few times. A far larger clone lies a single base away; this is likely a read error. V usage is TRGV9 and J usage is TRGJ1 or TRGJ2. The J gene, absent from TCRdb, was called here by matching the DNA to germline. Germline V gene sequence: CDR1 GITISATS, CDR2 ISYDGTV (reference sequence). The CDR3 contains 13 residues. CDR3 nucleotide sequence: TGTGCCCTGTGGGAGGTGCCTTATTATAAGAAACTCTTT. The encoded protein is CALWEVPYYKKLF.

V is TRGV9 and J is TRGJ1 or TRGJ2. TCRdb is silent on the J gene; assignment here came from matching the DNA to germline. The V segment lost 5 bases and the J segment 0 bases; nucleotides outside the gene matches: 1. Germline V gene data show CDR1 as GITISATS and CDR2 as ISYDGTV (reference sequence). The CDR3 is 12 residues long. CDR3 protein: CALWGNYYKKLF. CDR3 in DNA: TGTGCCTTGTGGGGGAATTATTATAAGAAACTCTTT.

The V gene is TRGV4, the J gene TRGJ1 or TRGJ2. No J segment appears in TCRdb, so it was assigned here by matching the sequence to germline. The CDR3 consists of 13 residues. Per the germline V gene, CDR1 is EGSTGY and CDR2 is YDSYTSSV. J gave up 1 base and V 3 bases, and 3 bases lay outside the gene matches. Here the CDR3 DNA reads TGTGCCACCTGGGATAAAAATTATTATAAGAAACTCTTT. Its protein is CATWDKNYYKKLF.

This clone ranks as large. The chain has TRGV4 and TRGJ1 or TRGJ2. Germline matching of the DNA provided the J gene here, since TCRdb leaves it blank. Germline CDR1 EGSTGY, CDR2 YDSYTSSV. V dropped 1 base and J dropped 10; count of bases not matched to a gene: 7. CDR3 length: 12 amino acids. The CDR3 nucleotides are TGTGCCACCTGGGATGGTTTAATAAAGAAACTCTTT. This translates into CATWDGLIKKLF.

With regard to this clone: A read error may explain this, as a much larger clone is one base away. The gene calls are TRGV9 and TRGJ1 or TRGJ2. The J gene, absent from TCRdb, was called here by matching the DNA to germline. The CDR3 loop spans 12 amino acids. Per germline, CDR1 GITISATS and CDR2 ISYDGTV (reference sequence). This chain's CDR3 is CASWERYYKKLF. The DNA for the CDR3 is TGTGCCTCGTGGGAGCGATATTATAAGAAACTCTTT.

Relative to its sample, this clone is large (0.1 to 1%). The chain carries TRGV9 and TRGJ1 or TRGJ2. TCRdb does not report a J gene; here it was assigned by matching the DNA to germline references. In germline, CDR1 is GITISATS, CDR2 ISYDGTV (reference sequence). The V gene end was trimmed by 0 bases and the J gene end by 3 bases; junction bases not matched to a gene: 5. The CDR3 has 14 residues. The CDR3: CALWEVPIYYKKLF. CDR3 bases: TGTGCCTTGTGGGAGGTGCCCATTTATTATAAGAAACTCTTT.

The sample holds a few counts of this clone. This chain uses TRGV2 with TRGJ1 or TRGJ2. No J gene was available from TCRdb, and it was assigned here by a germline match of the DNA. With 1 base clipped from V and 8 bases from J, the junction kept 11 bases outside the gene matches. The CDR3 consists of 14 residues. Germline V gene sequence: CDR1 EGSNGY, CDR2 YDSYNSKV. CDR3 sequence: CATWDGLEDNKKLF. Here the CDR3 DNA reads TGTGCCACCTGGGACGGACTTGAAGATAATAAGAAACTCTTT.

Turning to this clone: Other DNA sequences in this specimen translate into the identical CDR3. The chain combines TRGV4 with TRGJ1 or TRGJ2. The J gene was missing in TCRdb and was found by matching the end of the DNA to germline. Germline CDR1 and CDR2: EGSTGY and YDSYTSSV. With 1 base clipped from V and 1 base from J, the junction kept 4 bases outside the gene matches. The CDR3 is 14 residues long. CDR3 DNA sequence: TGTGCCACCTGGGATGGCGATAATTATTATAAGAAACTCTTT. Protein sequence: CATWDGDNYYKKLF.

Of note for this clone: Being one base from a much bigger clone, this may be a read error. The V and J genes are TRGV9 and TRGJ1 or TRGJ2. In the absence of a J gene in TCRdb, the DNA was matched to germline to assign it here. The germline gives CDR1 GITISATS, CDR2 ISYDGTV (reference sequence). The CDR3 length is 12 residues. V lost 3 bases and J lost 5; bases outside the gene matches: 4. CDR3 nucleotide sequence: TGTGCCTTGTGGGAGCGACATTATAAGAAACTCTTT. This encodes CALWERHYKKLF.

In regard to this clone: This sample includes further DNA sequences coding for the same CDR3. The CDR3 DNA follows: TGTGCCACCTGGGATGGTTTAAATTATTATAAGAAACTCTTT. It is translated as CATWDGLNYYKKLF. The chain joins TRGV4 to TRGJ1 or TRGJ2. The J gene, missing from TCRdb, was assigned here through DNA to germline matching. J gave up 1 base and V 1 base, and 4 bases lay outside the gene matches. The germline gives CDR1 EGSTGY, CDR2 YDSYTSSV. The CDR3 has 14 amino acids.

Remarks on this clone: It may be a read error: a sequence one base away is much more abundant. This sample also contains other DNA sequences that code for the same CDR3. The CDR3 protein is CATWDGPGGSDWIKTF. In DNA, the CDR3 is TGTGCCACCTGGGATGGGCCTGGGGGGAGTGATTGGATCAAGACGTTT. The V gene is TRGV4, the J gene TRGJP2. TCRdb supplies no J gene; here it was assigned by aligning the nucleotide sequence to germline. Per germline, CDR1 EGSTGY and CDR2 YDSYTSSV. V was clipped by 0 bases and J by 5 bases; unmatched bases: 9. This CDR3 has 16 amino acids.

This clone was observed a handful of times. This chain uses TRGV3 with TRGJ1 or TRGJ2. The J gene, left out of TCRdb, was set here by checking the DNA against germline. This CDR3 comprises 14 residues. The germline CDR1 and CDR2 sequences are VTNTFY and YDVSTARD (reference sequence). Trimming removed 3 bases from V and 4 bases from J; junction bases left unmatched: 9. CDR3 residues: CATWDWGGYYKKLF. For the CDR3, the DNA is TGTGCCACCTGGGACTGGGGGGGGTATTATAAGAAACTCTTT.

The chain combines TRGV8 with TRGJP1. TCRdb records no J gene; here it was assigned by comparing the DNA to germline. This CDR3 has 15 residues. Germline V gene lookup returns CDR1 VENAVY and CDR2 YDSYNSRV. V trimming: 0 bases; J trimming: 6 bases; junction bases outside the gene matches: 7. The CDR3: CATWDRLEAGWFKIF. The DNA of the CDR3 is TGTGCCACCTGGGATAGGCTGGAAGCTGGTTGGTTCAAGATATTT.

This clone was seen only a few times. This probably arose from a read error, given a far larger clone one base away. The CDR3 region is CALWGVPYYKKLF. The CDR3 DNA sequence: TGTGCCTTGTGGGGGGTGCCTTATTATAAGAAACTCTTT. The chain recombines TRGV9 with TRGJ1 or TRGJ2. Since TCRdb gives no J gene, matching the DNA to germline was used here to assign it. The germline V gene encodes CDR1 GITISATS and CDR2 ISYDGTV (reference sequence). The CDR3 covers 13 residues.

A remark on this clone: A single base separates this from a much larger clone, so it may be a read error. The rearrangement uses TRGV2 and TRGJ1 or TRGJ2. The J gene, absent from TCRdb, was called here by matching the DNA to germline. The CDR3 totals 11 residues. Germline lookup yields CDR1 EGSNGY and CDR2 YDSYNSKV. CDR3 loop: CAAWDGKQKLF. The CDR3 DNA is TGTGCCGCCTGGGACGGAAAGCAGAAACTCTTT.

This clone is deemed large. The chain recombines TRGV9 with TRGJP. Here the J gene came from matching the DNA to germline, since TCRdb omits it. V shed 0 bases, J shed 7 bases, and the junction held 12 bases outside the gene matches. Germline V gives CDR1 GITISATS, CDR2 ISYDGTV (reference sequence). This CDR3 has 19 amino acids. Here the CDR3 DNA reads TGTGCCTTGTGGGAGGTGCAAAGAGTGAGGGAGTTGGGCAAAAAAATCAAGGTATTT. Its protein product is CALWEVQRVRELGKKIKVF.

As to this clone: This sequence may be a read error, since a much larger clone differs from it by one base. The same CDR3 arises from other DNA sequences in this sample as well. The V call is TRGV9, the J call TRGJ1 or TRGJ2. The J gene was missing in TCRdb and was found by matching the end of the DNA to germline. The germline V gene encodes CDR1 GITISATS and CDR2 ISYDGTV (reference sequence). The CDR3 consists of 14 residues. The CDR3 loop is CALWEVRNYYKKLF. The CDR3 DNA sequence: TGCGCCTTGTGGGAGGTGCGGAATTATTATAAGAAACTCTTT.

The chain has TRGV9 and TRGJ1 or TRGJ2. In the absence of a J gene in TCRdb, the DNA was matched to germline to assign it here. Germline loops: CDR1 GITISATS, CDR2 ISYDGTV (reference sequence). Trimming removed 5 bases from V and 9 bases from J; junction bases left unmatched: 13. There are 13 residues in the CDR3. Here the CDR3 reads CALWGPGLGKKLF. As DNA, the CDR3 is TGTGCCTTGTGGGGCCCCGGATTGGGTAAGAAACTCTTT.

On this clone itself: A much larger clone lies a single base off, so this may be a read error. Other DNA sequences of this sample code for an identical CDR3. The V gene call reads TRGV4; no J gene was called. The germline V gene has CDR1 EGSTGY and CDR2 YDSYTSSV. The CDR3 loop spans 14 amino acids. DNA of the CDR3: TGTGCCACCTGGGATGGCCCGAATTATTATAAGAAACTCTTC. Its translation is CATWDGPNYYKKLF.

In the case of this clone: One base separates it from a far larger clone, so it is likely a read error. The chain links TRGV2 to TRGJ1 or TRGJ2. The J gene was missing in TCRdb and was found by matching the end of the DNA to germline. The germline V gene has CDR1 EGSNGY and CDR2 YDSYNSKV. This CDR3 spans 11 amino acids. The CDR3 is CATWGGTQKLF. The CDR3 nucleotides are TGTGCCACCTGGGGCGGGACCCAGAAACTCTTT.

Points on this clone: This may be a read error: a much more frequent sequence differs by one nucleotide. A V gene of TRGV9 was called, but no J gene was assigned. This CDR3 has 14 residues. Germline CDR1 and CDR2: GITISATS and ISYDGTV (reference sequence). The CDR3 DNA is TGTGCCTTGTGGGAGGGGTCGAATTATTATAAGAACCTCTTT. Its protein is CALWEGSNYYKNLF.